The rows below give T cell receptor beta chains drawn from one sample of a study of regulatory T cells in long-lasting Graves disease. TCRdb re-derived calls from the multiplex PCR reads in MiXCR, one entry per CDR3 protein. The sample contains a few hundred thousand distinct CDR3 sequences, around a fifth of which appear only once. Material: peripheral blood mononuclear cells (PBMCs), obtained when the disease was refractory, from a patient treated with antithyroid drugs. All receptors derive from a female donor with Graves disease. Each CDR3 is given with its conserved first and last residue. A D gene is named only where the DNA matches it firmly. The size of a clone is reported for some rows only, either as once, few or many, or as a class for expanded clones.

abundance | d_gene | j_gene | v_gene | CDR3nt | CDR3aa
- | - | TRBJ2-7 | TRBV7-6 | TGTGCCAGCAGCTGGGGGCAGGAGCTCGAGCAGTACTTC | CASSWGQELEQYF
- | - | TRBJ2-7 | TRBV7-9 | TGTGCCAGCTCCCCGCGGGGCGGGGTCGAGCAGTACTTC | CASSPRGGVEQYF
- | - | TRBJ2-1 | TRBV6-1 | TGTGCCAGCAGTGAATCCCCCTCGAACAGGCATGAGCAGTTCTTC | CASSESPSNRHEQFF
few | TRBD1 | TRBJ1-4 | TRBV4-3 | TGCGCCAGCAGCCTCCAGGGGGTAGCTAATGAAAAACTGTTTTTT | CASSLQGVANEKLFF
- | - | TRBJ2-1 | TRBV5-8 | TGTGCCAGCAGCCGACAGGTAGCTGAGCAGTTCTTC | CASSRQVAEQFF
- | - | TRBJ2-7 | TRBV5-6 | TGTGCCAGCAGCTTGGATCTCAGCTCCTACGAGCAGTACTTC | CASSLDLSSYEQYF
few | - | TRBJ2-7 | TRBV28 | TGTGCCAGCAGTTTCCTTCGAGTTGGGGGCCAGAGGGAGCAGTACTTC | CASSFLRVGGQREQYF
many | - | TRBJ2-5 | TRBV7-3 | TGTGCCAGCAGCTTACTGCCGACAGAAAAAGAGACCCAGTACTTC | CASSLLPTEKETQYF
few | - | TRBJ2-4 | TRBV19 | TGTGCCAGTAGTCCAGGGGACGGAGAGGACATTCAGTACTTC | CASSPGDGEDIQYF
few | - | TRBJ1-2 | TRBV9 | TGTGCCAGCAGCGGGTCGGGATTCTATGGCTACACCTTC | CASSGSGFYGYTF
- | - | TRBJ1-1 | TRBV7-3 | TGTGCCAGCAGCCCATCAGCCTCGAACACTGAAGCTTTCTTT | CASSPSASNTEAFF
many | - | TRBJ1-1 | TRBV12-3/TRBV12-4 | TGTGCCAGCAGTTTTACGAACCAGAGAAGTGAAGCTTTCTTT | CASSFTNQRSEAFF
many | - | TRBJ2-7 | TRBV7-8 | TGTGCCAGCAGCTTGTCCCTCTCCTACGAGCAGTACTTC | CASSLSLSYEQYF
- | TRBD1 | TRBJ1-2 | TRBV30 | TGTGCCTGGAGTGTGGGGCAGGGGGCGAATGGCTACACCTTC | CAWSVGQGANGYTF
many | - | TRBJ1-5 | TRBV29-1 | TGCAGCGTCCGCATCCCGGGGGATCAGCCCCAGCATTTT | CSVRIPGDQPQHF
many | TRBD2 | TRBJ2-7 | TRBV6-9 | TGTGCCAGCAGTTACGGACTAGCGGGAGTCGAGCAGTACTTC | CASSYGLAGVEQYF
many | - | TRBJ1-1 | TRBV18 | TGTGCCAGCTCACCCGCTTCTCGCGCTGAAGCTTTCTTT | CASSPASRAEAFF
once | - | TRBJ2-3 | TRBV10-3 | TGTGCCATCAGTCGTACCCAACTAGTTCCCCCAAGGGATACGCAGTATTTT | CAISRTQLVPPRDTQYF
few | - | TRBJ2-7 | TRBV28 | TGTGCCAGCAGTTTAATAGTGGGGGGACAGAGACTCAAGCAGCAGTACTTC | CASSLIVGGQRLKQQYF
- | TRBD2 | TRBJ2-5 | TRBV9 | TGTGCCAGCTCCCCCACCGGGCTAGCGGGGGAGACCCAGTACTTC | CASSPTGLAGETQYF
few | - | TRBJ1-5 | TRBV12-3/TRBV12-4 | TGTGCCAGCAGTTTGGGTGGCGGGGTCCATCAGCCCCAGCATTTT | CASSLGGGVHQPQHF
- | - | TRBJ2-1 | TRBV11-2 | TGTGCCAGCAGCTTAGTGGGACCTATCGTCCGTTCCTACAATGAGCAGTTCTTC | CASSLVGPIVRSYNEQFF
many | TRBD1 | TRBJ1-3 | TRBV7-2 | TGTGCCAGCAGCACGCGGACAGGGGGTCTGTACACCATATATTTT | CASSTRTGGLYTIYF
many | TRBD1 | TRBJ1-2 | TRBV5-1 | TGCGCCAGCAGCTTGGGGGACAGCTTCTATGGCTACACCTTC | CASSLGDSFYGYTF
once | - | TRBJ1-1 | TRBV7-2 | TGTGCCAGCAGCTTAGTCACGGATTGGGACACTGAAGCTTTCTTT | CASSLVTDWDTEAFF
- | TRBD2 | TRBJ2-7 | TRBV5-5 | TGTGCCAGCAGTCAGTCGACTAGCGTATACGAGCAGTACTTC | CASSQSTSVYEQYF
few | - | TRBJ1-5 | TRBV12-3/TRBV12-4 | TGTGCCTGCAGTCCCCGGCAGGGTCCGGATCAGCCCCAGCATTTT | CACSPRQGPDQPQHF
few | - | TRBJ1-5 | TRBV15 | TGTGCCACCAGCAGAGTGGGTTCTCAGCCCCAGCATTTT | CATSRVGSQPQHF
few | - | TRBJ2-4 | TRBV7-2 | TGTGCCAGCTCTCGGGGTGTAAACATTCAGTACTTC | CASSRGVNIQYF
- | TRBD1 | TRBJ1-1 | TRBV29-1 | TGCAGCGCCCTCGGGACAGCGGACACTGAAGCTTTCTTT | CSALGTADTEAFF
few | TRBD1 | TRBJ1-1 | TRBV7-9 | TGTGCCAGCAGCATCGGGGACAGGGTAAACCCATCCACTGAAGCTTTCTTT | CASSIGDRVNPSTEAFF
few | TRBD1 | TRBJ2-7 | TRBV30 | TGTGCCTGGAGTGGGACAGGAGTTTGGGAGCAGTACTTC | CAWSGTGVWEQYF
many | - | TRBJ2-2 | TRBV7-2 | TGTGCCAGCAGCTTAGGCCAGACCGGGGAGCTGTTTTTT | CASSLGQTGELFF
few | - | TRBJ1-5 | TRBV29-1 | TGCAGCGTTGCGGGAGGAGGAAGTCAGCCCCAGCATTTT | CSVAGGGSQPQHF
many | - | TRBJ2-5 | TRBV6-5 | TGTGCCAGCAGTTTGGGGACCCACGCGGTAAGGGAGGAGACCCAGTACTTC | CASSLGTHAVREETQYF
- | - | TRBJ2-5 | TRBV3-1 | TGTGCCAGCAGCCAAGAAGGGGGTGGAGAGACCCAGTACTTC | CASSQEGGGETQYF
few | - | TRBJ1-5 | TRBV7-9 | TGTGCCAGCAGCTTACAGGCTTATCAGCCCCAGCATTTT | CASSLQAYQPQHF
- | - | TRBJ1-1 | TRBV27 | TGTGCCAGCAGTTGGGCCTCTTCGGTCACTGAAGCTTTCTTT | CASSWASSVTEAFF
many | - | TRBJ1-1 | TRBV12-3/TRBV12-4 | TGTGCCAGCAGGGGCCAAGGCCCTGAAGCTTTCTTT | CASRGQGPEAFF
few | - | TRBJ1-5 | TRBV18 | TGTGCCAGCTCACCGAACAGAGAAATTAATCAGCCCCAGCATTTT | CASSPNREINQPQHF
many | TRBD1 | TRBJ1-2 | TRBV6-5 | TGTGCCAGCAGTTACTCCGGACAGGGAAATGGCTACACCTTC | CASSYSGQGNGYTF
few | - | TRBJ1-1 | TRBV7-9 | TGTGCCAGCAGCTTCCCACCGAACACTGAAGCTTTCTTT | CASSFPPNTEAFF
- | TRBD1 | TRBJ1-1 | TRBV27 | TGTGCCAGCAGTTTTCTGGGACAGAGGAACACTGAAGCTTTCTTT | CASSFLGQRNTEAFF
few | - | TRBJ2-5 | TRBV6-4 | TGTGCCGGCAGTTTCTCCCGGTCCCAAGAGACCCAGTACTTC | CAGSFSRSQETQYF
- | TRBD2 | TRBJ2-7 | TRBV7-3 | TGTGCCAGCAGCTTATCTAGCGGGAGTGGGTACGAGCAGTACTTC | CASSLSSGSGYEQYF
- | TRBD1 | TRBJ2-7 | TRBV11-3 | TGTGCCAGCAGCTTAGTATCTGGACAGGGGTCCCCCTACGAGCAGTACTTC | CASSLVSGQGSPYEQYF
- | - | TRBJ2-3 | TRBV11-2 | TGTGCCAGCAGCTTATGGCAGATTAGCACAGATACGCAGTATTTT | CASSLWQISTDTQYF